What follows are 8 T cell receptor beta chains derived from one specimen sequenced in a study of T cell responses to AZD1222 COVID-19 vaccine. The repertoire was sequenced with immunoSEQ multiplex PCR; TCRdb's copy has only in-frame clones and lacks some. The data contain under 75,000 clones, roughly 85% of them singletons. The sample consisted of peripheral blood, taken on day 0 of AZD1222 vaccination. These receptors originate from an adult in good health.

The gene calls are TRBV5-1 and TRBJ1-4, with D perhaps matching TRBD1 (6 bases). The CDR3 length is 14 residues. V was pared by 0 bases and J by 8 bases, with 11 bases between. Germline CDR1 is SGHRS and CDR2 is YFSETQ. CDR3 loop: CASSLVGAREKLFF. The CDR3 nucleotides read TGCGCCAGCAGCTTGGTGGGGGCGAGGGAAAAACTGTTTTTT. Filled out from reference TRBV5-1 and TRBJ1-4, the complete variable domain reads KAGVTQTPRYLIKTRGQQVTLSCSPISGHRSVSWYQQTPGQGLQFLFEYFSETQRNKGNFPGRFSGRQFSNSRSEMNVSTLELGDSALYLCASSLVGAREKLFFGSGTQLSVL.

The rearrangement joins TRBV10-3 to TRBJ2-7, with 9 bases aligning to TRBD2. The ends lost 8 bases at V and 6 bases at J; junction bases unmatched: 11. From germline, CDR1 is ENHRY and CDR2 SYGVKD. The CDR3 totals 14 residues. In DNA, the CDR3 is TGTGCCATCGCGTCAGGCGGGAGGGAAGGCGAGCAGTACTTC. This codes for CAIASGGREGEQYF.

This chain joins TRBV28 and TRBJ2-4; 7 nucleotides line up with TRBD1. The trim removed 5 bases at V and 6 bases at J, leaving 10 bases unmatched. This CDR3 contains 15 residues. CDR1 is MDHEN, CDR2 SYDVKM, per germline. CDR3 region: CASSPGTELRNIQYF. The CDR3 DNA is TGTGCCAGCAGTCCCGGGACAGAACTTCGAAACATTCAGTACTTC.

This sequence joins TRBV7-3 and TRBJ2-3; either TRBD1 or TRBD2 may supply D (5 bases each). The CDR3 runs 14 residues. The germline V gene encodes CDR1 SGHTA and CDR2 FQGTGA. Trimming removed 3 bases at V and 8 bases at J, with 15 bases between. CDR3 loop: CASSFYGADGTQYF. The CDR3 DNA reads as TGTGCCAGCAGCTTCTACGGGGCGGATGGTACGCAGTATTTT.

The chain uses TRBV29-1 and TRBJ1-1; 8 bases match TRBD1. The V segment lost 2 bases and the J segment 5 bases; nucleotides outside the gene matches: 7. The CDR3 extends over 14 amino acids. The germline V gene encodes CDR1 SQVTM and CDR2 ANQGSEA. CDR3 DNA: TGCAGCGTTGAAAGGACAGGGTGGGGAACTGAAGCTTTCTTT. Its translation is CSVERTGWGTEAFF.

This sequence joins TRBV6-5 and TRBJ2-1; D is unresolved. Germline V gives CDR1 MNHEY, CDR2 SVGAGI. Trimming removed 10 bases from V and 0 bases from J, with 13 bases in between. The CDR3 covers 14 residues. Here the CDR3 DNA reads TGTGCCATTCCGAGCCCGAGCTCCTACAATGAGCAGTTCTTC. This sequence encodes CAIPSPSSYNEQFF.

The chain recombines TRBV10-1 with TRBJ2-5, with D perhaps being TRBD1 or TRBD2 (5 bases each). Germline V lookup: CDR1 WNHNN, CDR2 SYGVQD (reference sequence). The CDR3 has 14 amino acids. CDR3 protein: CPRSDGTPGGTQYF. For the CDR3, the DNA is TGCCCCCGCAGTGATGGGACCCCTGGGGGGACCCAGTACTTC.

The chain is built from TRBV6-4 and TRBJ2-7, with D perhaps TRBD1 or TRBD2 (5 bases each). Germline V gives CDR1 MRHNA, CDR2 SNTAGT. V shed 5 bases and J shed 8 bases, with 22 bases lying between them. The CDR3 totals 15 residues. The CDR3 coding sequence is TGTGCCAGCAGTTCAACTGGGACGGCCTCAGAGAAGCAGTACTTC. It translates to CASSSTGTASEKQYF.